This record concerns one TCR beta chain sequence. TCRdb re-called the 5' RACE reads through MiXCR, storing one row per CDR3 protein. The sample has fewer than 100,000 distinct CDR3 sequences, about 16% seen once. This entry comes from a study of early T cells in non-severe SARS-CoV-2 infection. V shed 0 bases, J shed 3 bases, and the junction held 4 bases outside the gene matches. From germline, CDR1 is SGHNT and CDR2 YYREEE (reference sequence). The CDR3 totals 17 residues. Material: whole blood. The gene calls are TRBV5-4 and TRBJ1-6, with 9 bases fitting TRBD1. The TCR originated in an adult who was a healthcare worker with PCR-confirmed SARS-CoV-2 infection or an uninfected control (not recorded which). The CDR3 protein is CASSLAGQGFYNSPLHF. The DNA for the CDR3 is TGTGCCAGCAGCTTGGCGGGACAGGGTTTCTATAATTCACCCCTCCACTTT.